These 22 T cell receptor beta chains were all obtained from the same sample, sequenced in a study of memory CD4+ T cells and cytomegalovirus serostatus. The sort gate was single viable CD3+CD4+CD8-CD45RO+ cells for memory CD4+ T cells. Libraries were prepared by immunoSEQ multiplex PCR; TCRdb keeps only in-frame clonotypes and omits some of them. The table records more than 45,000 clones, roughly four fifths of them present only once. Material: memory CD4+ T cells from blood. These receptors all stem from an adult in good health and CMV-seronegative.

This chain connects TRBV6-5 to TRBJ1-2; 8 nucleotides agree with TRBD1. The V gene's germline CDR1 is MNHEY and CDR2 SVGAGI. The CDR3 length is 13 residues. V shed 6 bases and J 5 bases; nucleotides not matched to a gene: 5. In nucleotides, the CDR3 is TGTGCCAGCAGGGAACGGACAGGGTATGGCTACACCTTC. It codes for CASRERTGYGYTF.

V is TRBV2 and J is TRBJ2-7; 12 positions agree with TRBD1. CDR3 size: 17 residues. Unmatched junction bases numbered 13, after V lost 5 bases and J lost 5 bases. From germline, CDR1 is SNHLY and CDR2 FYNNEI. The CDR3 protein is CASSRLTGTGGNHEQYF. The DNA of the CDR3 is TGTGCCAGCAGTCGACTTACCGGGACAGGGGGCAACCACGAGCAGTACTTC.

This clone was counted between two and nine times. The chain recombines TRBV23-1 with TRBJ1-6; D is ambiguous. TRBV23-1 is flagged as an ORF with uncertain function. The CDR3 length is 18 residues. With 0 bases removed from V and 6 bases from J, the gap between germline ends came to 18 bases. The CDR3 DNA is TGCGCCAGCAGTCAATCTTGCAGCCTCCGTGGAGGTAATTCACCCCTCCACTTT. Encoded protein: CASSQSCSLRGGNSPLHF.

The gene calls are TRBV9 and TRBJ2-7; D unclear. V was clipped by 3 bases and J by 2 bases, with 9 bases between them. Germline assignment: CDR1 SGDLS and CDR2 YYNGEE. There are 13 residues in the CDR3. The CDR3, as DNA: TGTGCCAGCAGCGGCGGCCCCACCTACGAGCAGTACTTC. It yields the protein CASSGGPTYEQYF.

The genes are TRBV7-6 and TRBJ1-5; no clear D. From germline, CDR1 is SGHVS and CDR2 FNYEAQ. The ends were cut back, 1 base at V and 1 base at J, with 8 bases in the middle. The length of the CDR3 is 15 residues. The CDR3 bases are TGTGCCAGCAGCTTAGGTACCGCGAGCAATCAGCCCCAGCATTTT. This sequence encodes CASSLGTASNQPQHF.

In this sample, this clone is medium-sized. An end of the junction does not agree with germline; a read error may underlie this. In DNA form, the CDR3 reads TGTGCTAGCAGCCCTTCGGTCGGGGAAAAACTGTTTTTT. Its protein product is CASSPSVGEKLFF. The V gene is TRBV7-7, the J gene TRBJ1-4; D call uncertain. Germline CDR1 and CDR2: SSHAT and FNYEAQ (reference sequence). This CDR3 is 13 amino acids long.

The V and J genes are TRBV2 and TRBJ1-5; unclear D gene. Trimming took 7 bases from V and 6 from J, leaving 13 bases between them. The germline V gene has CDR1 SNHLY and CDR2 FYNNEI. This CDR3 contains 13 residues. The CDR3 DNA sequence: TGTGCCAGCACCTTCTTCGTAGGTCAGCCCCAGCATTTT. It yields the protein CASTFFVGQPQHF.

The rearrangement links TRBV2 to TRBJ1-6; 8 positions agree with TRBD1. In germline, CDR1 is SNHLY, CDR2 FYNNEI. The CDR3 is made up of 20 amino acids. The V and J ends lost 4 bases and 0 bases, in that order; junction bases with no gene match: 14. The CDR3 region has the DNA TGTGCCAGCAGTGGGCCCCGGGACAGGTCAATTAGCTCCTATAATTCACCCCTCCACTTT. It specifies CASSGPRDRSISSYNSPLHF. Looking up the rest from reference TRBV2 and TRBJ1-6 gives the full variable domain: EPEVTQTPSHQVTQMGQEVILRCVPISNHLYFYWYRQILGQKVEFLVSFYNNEISEKSEIFDDQFSVERPDGSNFTLKIRSTKLEDSAMYFCASSGPRDRSISSYNSPLHFGNGTRLTVT.

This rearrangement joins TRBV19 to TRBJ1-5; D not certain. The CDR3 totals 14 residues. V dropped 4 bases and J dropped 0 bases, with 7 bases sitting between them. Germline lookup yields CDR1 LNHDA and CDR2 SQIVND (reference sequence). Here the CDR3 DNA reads TGTGCCAGTAGTAAGGCTCATAGCAATCAGCCCCAGCATTTT. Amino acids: CASSKAHSNQPQHF.

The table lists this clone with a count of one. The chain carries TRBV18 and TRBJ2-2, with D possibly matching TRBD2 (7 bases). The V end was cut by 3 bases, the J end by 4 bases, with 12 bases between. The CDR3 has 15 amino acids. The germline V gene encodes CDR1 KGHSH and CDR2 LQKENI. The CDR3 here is CASSPDRTSTGELFF. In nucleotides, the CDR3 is TGTGCCAGCTCACCCGACAGGACTAGCACCGGGGAGCTGTTTTTT. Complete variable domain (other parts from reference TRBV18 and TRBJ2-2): NAGVMQNPRHLVRRRGQEARLRCSPMKGHSHVYWYRQLPEEGLKFMVYLQKENIIDESGMPKERFSAEFPKEGPSILRIQQVVRGDSAAYFCASSPDRTSTGELFFGEGSRLTVL.

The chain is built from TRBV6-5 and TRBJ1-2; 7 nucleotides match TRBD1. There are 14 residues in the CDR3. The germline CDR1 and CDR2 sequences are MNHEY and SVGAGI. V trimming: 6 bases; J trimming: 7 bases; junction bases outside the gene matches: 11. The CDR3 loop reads CASSTEQGSFGYTF. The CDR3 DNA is TGTGCCAGCAGCACGGAACAGGGGAGTTTTGGCTACACCTTC.

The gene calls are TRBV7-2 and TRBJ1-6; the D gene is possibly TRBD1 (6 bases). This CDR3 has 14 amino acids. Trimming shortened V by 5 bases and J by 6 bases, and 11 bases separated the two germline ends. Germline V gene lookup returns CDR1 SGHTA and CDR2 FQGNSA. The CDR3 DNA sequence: TGTGCCAGCAGCCCCGGACAGATTAATTCACCCCTCCACTTT. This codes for CASSPGQINSPLHF.

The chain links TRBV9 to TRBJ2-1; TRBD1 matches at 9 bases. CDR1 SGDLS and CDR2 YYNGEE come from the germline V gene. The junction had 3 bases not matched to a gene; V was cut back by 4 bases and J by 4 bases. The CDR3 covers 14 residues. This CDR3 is CASSNGQGYNEQFF. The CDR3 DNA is TGTGCCAGCAGCAACGGACAGGGGTACAATGAGCAGTTCTTC.

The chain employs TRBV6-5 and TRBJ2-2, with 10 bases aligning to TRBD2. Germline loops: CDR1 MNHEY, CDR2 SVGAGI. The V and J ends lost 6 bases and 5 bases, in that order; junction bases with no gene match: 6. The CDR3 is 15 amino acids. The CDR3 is CASRSGGAGTGELFF. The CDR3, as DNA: TGTGCCAGCAGGAGCGGGGGGGCTGGGACCGGGGAGCTGTTTTTT.

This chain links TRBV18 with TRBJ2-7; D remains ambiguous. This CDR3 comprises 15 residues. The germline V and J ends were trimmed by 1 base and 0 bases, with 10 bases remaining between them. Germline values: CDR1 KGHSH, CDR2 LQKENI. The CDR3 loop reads CASSPQGSYSYEQYF. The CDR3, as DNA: TGTGCCAGCTCACCACAAGGTTCTTACTCCTACGAGCAGTACTTC.

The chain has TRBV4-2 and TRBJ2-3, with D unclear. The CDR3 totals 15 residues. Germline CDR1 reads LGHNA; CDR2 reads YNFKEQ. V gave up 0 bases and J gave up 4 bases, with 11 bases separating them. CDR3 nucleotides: TGTGCCAGCAGCCAAGATCAAGGCCTATCAGATACGCAGTATTTT. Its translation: CASSQDQGLSDTQYF.

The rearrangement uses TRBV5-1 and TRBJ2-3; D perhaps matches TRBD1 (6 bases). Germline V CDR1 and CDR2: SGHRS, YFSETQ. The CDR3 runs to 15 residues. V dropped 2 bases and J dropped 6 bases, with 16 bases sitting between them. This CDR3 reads CASSLGGAPSDTQYF. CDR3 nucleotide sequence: TGCGCCAGCAGCTTAGGGGGAGCCCCTTCGGATACGCAGTATTTT.

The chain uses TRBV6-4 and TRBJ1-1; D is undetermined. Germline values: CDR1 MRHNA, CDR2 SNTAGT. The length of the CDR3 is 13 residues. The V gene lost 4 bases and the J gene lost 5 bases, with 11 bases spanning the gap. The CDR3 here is CASSVSMQTEAFF. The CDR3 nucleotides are TGTGCCAGCAGTGTAAGCATGCAGACTGAAGCTTTCTTT.

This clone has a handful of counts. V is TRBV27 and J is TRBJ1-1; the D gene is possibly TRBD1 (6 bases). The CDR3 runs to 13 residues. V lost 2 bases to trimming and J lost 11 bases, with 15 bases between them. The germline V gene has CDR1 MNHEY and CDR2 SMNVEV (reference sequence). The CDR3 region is CASSLTLQGTAFF. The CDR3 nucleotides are TGTGCCAGCAGTTTAACCCTACAGGGTACGGCTTTCTTT.

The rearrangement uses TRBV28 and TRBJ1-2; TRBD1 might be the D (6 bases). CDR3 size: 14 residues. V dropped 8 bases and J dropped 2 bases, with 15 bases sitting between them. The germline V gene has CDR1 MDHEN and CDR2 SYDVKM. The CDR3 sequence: CASRGGGTNYGYTF. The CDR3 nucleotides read TGTGCCAGCCGCGGAGGGGGGACGAACTATGGCTACACCTTC.

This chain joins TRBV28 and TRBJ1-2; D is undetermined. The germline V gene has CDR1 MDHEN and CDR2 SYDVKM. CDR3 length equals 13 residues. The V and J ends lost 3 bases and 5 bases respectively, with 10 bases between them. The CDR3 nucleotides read TGTGCCAGCAGTTTGTACAGAGAATATGGCTACACCTTC. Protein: CASSLYREYGYTF.

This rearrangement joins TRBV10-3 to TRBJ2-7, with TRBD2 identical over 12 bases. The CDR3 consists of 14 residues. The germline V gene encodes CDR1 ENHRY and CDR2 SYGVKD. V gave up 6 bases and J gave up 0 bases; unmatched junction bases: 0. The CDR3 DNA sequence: TGTGCCATCAGGACTAGCGGGGGCTCCTACGAGCAGTACTTC. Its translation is CAIRTSGGSYEQYF.